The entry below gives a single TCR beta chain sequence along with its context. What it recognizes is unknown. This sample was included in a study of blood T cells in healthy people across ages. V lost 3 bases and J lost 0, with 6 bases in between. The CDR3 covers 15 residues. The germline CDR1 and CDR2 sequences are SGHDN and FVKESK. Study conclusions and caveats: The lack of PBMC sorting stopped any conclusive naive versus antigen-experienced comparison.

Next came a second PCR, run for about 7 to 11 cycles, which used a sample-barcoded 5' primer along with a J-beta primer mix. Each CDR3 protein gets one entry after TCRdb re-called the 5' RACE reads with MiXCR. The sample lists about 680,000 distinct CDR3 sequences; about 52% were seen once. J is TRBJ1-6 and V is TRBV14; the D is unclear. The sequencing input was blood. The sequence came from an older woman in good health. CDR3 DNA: TGTGCCAGCAGCCAGCGAACCTCCTATAATTCACCCCTCCACTTT. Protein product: CASSQRTSYNSPLHF.